This T cell receptor (beta chain) was identified in a study of cytomegalovirus exposure and HLA in healthy donors. Study-wide findings and caveats: Presence/absence comparisons presumed near-even sequencing depth among donors. When a later analysis was performed, an Asian-associated ancestry cluster reportedly had fewer N-insertions than the roughly 700-donor mean. Clonal expansion, a later analysis showed, was greater in HLA-associated TCR beta chains than in equally common others.

Primers included in the PCR were 60 Vbeta and 13 Jbeta primers. Only in-frame clones appear in the TCRdb table, and some are missing; sequencing was by immunoSEQ multiplex PCR. The table lists about 130,000 clones, 65% to 85% of them singletons. Germline CDR1 LNHNV, CDR2 YYDKDF (reference sequence). V lost 5 bases to trimming and J lost 5 bases; unmatched junction nucleotides: 12. The CDR3 has 16 amino acids. This clone was observed a few times. The antigen remains unidentified. Specimen: PBMCs. This rearrangement joins TRBV15 to TRBJ2-7; TRBD1 aligns across 10 bases. The receptor comes from a woman in her 40s in good health and CMV-seronegative. CDR3 sequence: CATSPSDRGRMNEQYF. For the CDR3, the DNA is TGTGCCACCAGCCCCTCCGACAGGGGGCGCATGAACGAGCAGTACTTC.